This T cell receptor (beta chain) was documented in a study of T cell responses to AZD1222 COVID-19 vaccine. Overall study findings and caveats: Possibly, clonal diversity was underestimated; donors were largely white British and included more females. The study reported that nearly half of spike-specific TCRs target unmutated variant regions. An increase in Spike-specific TCR breadth and depth was observed after two AZD1222 doses.

Germline V gene lookup returns CDR1 SGHTA and CDR2 FQGTGA. This CDR3 region has 13 residues. The V end lost 5 bases, the J end lost 3 bases, and 11 bases lay between the germline ends. Points on this clone: As yet, its antigen is unknown. The same CDR3 arises from other DNA sequences in this sample as well.

Generated by immunoSEQ multiplex PCR, the TCRdb table keeps only in-frame clones and is missing some. The data show about 69,000 clones, with 70% to 90% seen just once and 20% to 30% held by the top ten. The sequencing here drew on peripheral blood, taken 28 days after the second AZD1222 dose. V gene TRBV7-3 combines with J gene TRBJ2-7; perhaps TRBD2 as D (6 bases). This sequence originates from an adult who received the AZD1222 COVID-19 vaccine. CDR3 region: CASSLAGGYEQYF. CDR3 bases: TGTGCCAGCAGCCTAGCCGGGGGCTACGAGCAGTACTTC. Filled out from reference TRBV7-3 and TRBJ2-7, the complete variable domain reads GAGVSQTPSNKVTEKGKYVELRCDPISGHTALYWYRQSLGQGPEFLIYFQGTGAADDSGLPNDRFFAVRPEGSVSTLKIQRTERGDSAVYLCASSLAGGYEQYFGPGTRLTVT.